This T cell receptor beta chain is from a study of T-cell reconstitution after alpha-beta-depleted transplantation in children. General study findings and limits: Several hundred expanded graft clones reportedly supplied alpha-beta T cells about two months after transplant.

During its preparation, the TCRbeta library received unique molecular identifiers. TCRdb recomputed calls from the PCR reads with MiXCR, one row per CDR3 protein. The sample has about 510,000 distinct CDR3 sequences, 9.5% to 12% seen once. A remark on this clonotype: Its antigen is not identified.

This TCR was recovered from a female patient aged 2 to 10 who had a stem cell transplant for aplastic anemia, so the T cells may come from the graft donor. This sample comprised PBMCs, mostly from graft donor cells, obtained 180 days after TCRalphabeta/CD19-depleted stem cell transplant.

The CDR3: CSVQREAPYEQYF. In DNA form, the CDR3 reads TGCAGCGTTCAGCGGGAGGCACCCTACGAGCAGTACTTC. The chain joins TRBV29-1 to TRBJ2-7; 9 bases line up with TRBD2. With 5 bases clipped from V and 2 bases from J, the junction kept 4 bases outside the gene matches. Germline V gene data show CDR1 as SQVTM and CDR2 as ANQGSEA. CDR3 size: 13 residues.